This T cell receptor beta chain appears in the sequencing data of a study of chemoradiotherapy in HPV16-positive cancers (dated by TCRdb to 2021 to 2024). As for the study more broadly: Candidate HPV-specific T-cell clones and common TCR motifs were defined through functional T-cell assays on cells from a couple of HPV16-positive patients. Whether T-cell immunity against the HPV oncoproteins E6 and E7 changes during chemoradiotherapy and whether survival is affected by this immunity were examined in the study. Next, the candidate HPV-specific TCRs and motifs were followed in TCR repertoires from under 95 patients with HPV-related cancers.

Study-wide conclusions, independent of this receptor: In HPV16-positive patients, expansion of HPV-responsive T cells during chemoradiotherapy was associated with improved recurrence-free survival. Expansion of candidate HPV-specific clones and E7-related TCR motifs was observed in the tumor microenvironment during treatment, whereas no such expansion was observed for non-HPV-specific T cells. The functional definition of HPV-specific T cells came from only a couple of HPV16-positive patients, and the survival association was reported for HPV16-positive patients.

As regards this clone: Its target antigen remains unknown. No base quality values were provided; no much bigger clone lies one nucleotide off.

For CDR1 and CDR2, the germline V gene lists SGHRS and YFSETQ. The V end loses 0 bases and the J end loses 4 bases, and a stretch of 13 bases separates them. From cysteine to phenylalanine, the CDR3 is 15 amino acids long. Of all the DNA, just the CDR3 is kept, 45 bases in frame from base 1. Repertoires were sampled repeatedly over the course of chemoradiotherapy so that clonal expansion in the tumor microenvironment could be followed. The method was the immunoSEQ multiplex PCR assay. What TCRdb holds here is the immuneACCESS table cut down to in-frame rearrangements. Part of the clones is not present; checked against another copy, under half of the missing clones reflect an unresolved V gene, and the others are unexplained. This sample holds 35,000 to 45,000 clones; approximately 73% were observed only once. The ten largest clones take up around 5.2% of the sample.

The sample was blood, taken from a patient who underwent chemoradiotherapy. The sequence came from a human donor with HPV-associated anogenital cancer. In this chain, TRBV5-1 is recombined with TRBJ1-1, with the D segment identity uncertain. The nucleotide sequence reads as follows: TGCGCCAGCAGCTTGGTAGGGCTTGGAAGCACTGAAGCTTTCTTT. The resulting protein is CASSLVGLGSTEAFF. The full variable domain, with segments outside the CDR3 supplied by the reference TRBV5-1 and TRBJ1-1 proteins, appears as KAGVTQTPRYLIKTRGQQVTLSCSPISGHRSVSWYQQTPGQGLQFLFEYFSETQRNKGNFPGRFSGRQFSNSRSEMNVSTLELGDSALYLCASSLVGLGSTEAFFGQGTRLTVV.